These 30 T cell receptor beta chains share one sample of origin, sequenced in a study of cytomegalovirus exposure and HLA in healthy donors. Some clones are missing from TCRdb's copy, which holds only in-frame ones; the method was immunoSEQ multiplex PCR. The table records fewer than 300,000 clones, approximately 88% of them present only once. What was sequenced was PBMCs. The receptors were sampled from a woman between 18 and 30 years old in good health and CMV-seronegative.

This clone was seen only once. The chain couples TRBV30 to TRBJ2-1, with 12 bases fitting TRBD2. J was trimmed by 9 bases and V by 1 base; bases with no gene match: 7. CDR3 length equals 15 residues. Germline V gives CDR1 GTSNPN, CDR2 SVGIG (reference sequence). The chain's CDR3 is CAWSDPSGRAGEQFF. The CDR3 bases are TGTGCCTGGAGTGACCCTAGCGGGAGGGCCGGTGAGCAGTTCTTC. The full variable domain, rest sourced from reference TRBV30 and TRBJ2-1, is SQTIHQWPATLVQPVGSPLSLECTVEGTSNPNLYWYRQAAGRGLQLLFYSVGIGQISSEVPQNLSASRPQDRQFILSSKKLLLSDSGFYLCAWSDPSGRAGEQFFGPGTRLTVL.

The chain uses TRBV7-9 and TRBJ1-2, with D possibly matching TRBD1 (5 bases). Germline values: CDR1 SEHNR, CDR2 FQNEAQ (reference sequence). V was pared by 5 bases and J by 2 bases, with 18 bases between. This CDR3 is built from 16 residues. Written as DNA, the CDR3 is TGTGCCAGCAGCGAAGTCGGGGTACGGGGGAACTATGGCTACACCTTC. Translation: CASSEVGVRGNYGYTF.

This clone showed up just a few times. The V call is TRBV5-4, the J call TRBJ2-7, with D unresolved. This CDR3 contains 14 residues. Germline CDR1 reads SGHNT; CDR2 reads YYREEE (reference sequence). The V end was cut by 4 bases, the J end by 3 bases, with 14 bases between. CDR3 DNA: TGTGCCAGCAGCCCGGCGAGTAGGAGCTACGAGCAGTACTTC. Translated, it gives CASSPASRSYEQYF.

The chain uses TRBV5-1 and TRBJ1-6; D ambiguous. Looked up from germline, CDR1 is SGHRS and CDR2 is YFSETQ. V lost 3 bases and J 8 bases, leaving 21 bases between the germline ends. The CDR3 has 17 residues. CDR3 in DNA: TGCGCCAGCAGCTCTCGATCGGGGTCAGGCTTCCATTCACCCCTCCACTTT. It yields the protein CASSSRSGSGFHSPLHF.

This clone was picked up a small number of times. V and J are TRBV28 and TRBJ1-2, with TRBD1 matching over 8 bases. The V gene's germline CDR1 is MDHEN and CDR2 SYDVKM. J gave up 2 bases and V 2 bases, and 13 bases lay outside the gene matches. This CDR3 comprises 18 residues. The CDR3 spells CASSLRGRGPESNYGYTF. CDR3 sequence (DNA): TGTGCCAGCAGTTTAAGGGGCAGGGGGCCAGAATCGAACTATGGCTACACCTTC.

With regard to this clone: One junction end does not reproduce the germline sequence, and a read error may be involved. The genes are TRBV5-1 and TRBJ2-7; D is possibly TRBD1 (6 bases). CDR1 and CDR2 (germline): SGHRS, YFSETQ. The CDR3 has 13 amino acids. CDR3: CASSLDSPYEQYF. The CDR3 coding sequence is TGTGCCAGCAGCTTGGACAGCCCCTACGAGCAGTACTTC.

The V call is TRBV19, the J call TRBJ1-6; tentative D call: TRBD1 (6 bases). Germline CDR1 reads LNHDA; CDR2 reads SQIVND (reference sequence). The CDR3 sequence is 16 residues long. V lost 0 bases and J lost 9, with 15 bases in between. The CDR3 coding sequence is TGTGCCAGTAGTATAGACGGACAGACCTCAATTTCACCCCTCCACTTT. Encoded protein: CASSIDGQTSISPLHF. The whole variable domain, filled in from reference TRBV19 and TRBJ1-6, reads DGGITQSPKYLFRKEGQNVTLSCEQNLNHDAMYWYRQDPGQGLRLIYYSQIVNDFQKGDIAEGYSVSREKKESFPLTVTSAQKNPTAFYLCASSIDGQTSISPLHFGNGTRLTVT.

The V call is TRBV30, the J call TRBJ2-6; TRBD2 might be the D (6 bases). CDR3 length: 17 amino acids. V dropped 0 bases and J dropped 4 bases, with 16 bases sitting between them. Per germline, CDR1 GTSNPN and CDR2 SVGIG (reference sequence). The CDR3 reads CAWSVQEGTGGANVLTF. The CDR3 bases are TGTGCCTGGAGTGTACAGGAGGGTACGGGCGGGGCCAACGTCCTGACTTTC.

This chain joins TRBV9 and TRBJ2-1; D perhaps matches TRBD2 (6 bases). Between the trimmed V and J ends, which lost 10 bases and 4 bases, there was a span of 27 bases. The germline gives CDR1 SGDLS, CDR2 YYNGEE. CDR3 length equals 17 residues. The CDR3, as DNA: TGTGCCCTAAACTTTATTCTGGGACTTGCAGGATACAATGAGCAGTTCTTC. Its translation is CALNFILGLAGYNEQFF.

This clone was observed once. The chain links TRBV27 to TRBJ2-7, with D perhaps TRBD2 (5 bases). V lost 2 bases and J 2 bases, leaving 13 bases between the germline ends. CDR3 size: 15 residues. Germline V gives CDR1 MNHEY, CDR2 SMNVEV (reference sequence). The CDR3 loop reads CASSLRGSDAYEQYF. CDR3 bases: TGTGCCAGCAGTTTAAGAGGGAGTGATGCCTACGAGCAGTACTTC.

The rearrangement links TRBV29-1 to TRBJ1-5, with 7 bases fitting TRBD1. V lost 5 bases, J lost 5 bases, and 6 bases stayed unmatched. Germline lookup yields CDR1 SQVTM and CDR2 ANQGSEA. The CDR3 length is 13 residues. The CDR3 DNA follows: TGCAGCGTTCGGGGACAGTCCGATCAGCCCCAGCATTTT. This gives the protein CSVRGQSDQPQHF.

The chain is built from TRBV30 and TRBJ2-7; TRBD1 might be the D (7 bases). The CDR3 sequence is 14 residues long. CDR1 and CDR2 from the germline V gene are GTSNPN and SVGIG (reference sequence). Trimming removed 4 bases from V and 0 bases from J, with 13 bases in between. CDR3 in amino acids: CAWTAGQSSYEQYF. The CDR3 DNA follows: TGTGCCTGGACCGCGGGACAGAGCTCCTACGAGCAGTACTTC.

The CDR3: CASSQPRTSNEQFF. CDR3 DNA: TGCGCCAGCAGCCAACCTCGGACTAGCAATGAGCAGTTCTTC. The rearrangement joins TRBV4-1 to TRBJ2-1; 7 positions agree with TRBD2. From germline, CDR1 is MGHRA and CDR2 YSYEKL. Germline trimming cut 2 bases from V and 6 bases from J; bases unmatched to any gene: 4. The CDR3 consists of 14 residues.

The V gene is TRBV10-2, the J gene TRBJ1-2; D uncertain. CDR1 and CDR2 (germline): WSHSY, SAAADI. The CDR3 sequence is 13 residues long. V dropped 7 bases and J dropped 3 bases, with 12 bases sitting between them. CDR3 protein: CASTQNLDYGYTF. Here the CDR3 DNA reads TGCGCCAGCACCCAGAACCTAGACTATGGCTACACCTTC.

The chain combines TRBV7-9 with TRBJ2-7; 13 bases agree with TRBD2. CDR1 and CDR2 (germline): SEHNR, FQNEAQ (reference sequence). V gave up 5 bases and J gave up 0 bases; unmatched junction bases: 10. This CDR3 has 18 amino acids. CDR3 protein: CASSTPGTSGASSYEQYF. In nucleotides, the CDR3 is TGTGCCAGCAGCACCCCCGGGACTAGCGGGGCGAGCTCCTACGAGCAGTACTTC.

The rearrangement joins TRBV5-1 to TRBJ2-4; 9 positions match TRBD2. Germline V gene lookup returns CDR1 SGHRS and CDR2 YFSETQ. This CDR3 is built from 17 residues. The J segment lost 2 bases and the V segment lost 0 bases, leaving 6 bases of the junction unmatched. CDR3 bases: TGCGCCAGCAGCTTGGATGTAGCGGGAGTAACCAAAAACATTCAGTACTTC. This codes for CASSLDVAGVTKNIQYF.

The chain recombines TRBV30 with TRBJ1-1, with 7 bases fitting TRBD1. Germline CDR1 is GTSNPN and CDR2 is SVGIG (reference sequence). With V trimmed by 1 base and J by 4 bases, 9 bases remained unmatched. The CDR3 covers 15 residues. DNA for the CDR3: TGTGCCTGGAGTGCTACCCTGACAGGGCCCACTGAAGCTTTCTTT. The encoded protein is CAWSATLTGPTEAFF.

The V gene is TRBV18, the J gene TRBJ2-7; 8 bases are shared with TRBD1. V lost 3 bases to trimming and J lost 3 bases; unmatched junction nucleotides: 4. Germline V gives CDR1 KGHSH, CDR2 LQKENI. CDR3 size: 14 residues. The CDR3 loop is CASSPQGAGYEQYF. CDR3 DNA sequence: TGTGCCAGCTCACCGCAGGGGGCGGGCTACGAGCAGTACTTC.

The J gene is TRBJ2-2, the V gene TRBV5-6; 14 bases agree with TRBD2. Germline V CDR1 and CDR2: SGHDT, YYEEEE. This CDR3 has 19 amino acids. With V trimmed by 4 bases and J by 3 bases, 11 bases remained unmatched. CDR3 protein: CASSQSGLAGVGHTGELFF. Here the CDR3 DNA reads TGTGCCAGCAGCCAATCGGGACTAGCGGGAGTAGGGCACACCGGGGAGCTGTTTTTT.

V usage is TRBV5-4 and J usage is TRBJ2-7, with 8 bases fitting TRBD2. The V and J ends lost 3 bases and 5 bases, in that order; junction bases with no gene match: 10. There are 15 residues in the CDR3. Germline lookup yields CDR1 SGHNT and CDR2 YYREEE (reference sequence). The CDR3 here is CASSSGGISPDEQYF. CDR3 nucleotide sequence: TGTGCCAGCAGCTCGGGAGGGATATCGCCCGACGAGCAGTACTTC. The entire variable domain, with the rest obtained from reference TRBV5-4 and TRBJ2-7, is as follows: ETGVTQSPTHLIKTRGQQVTLRCSSQSGHNTVSWYQQALGQGPQFIFQYYREEENGRGNFPPRFSGLQFPNYSSELNVNALELDDSALYLCASSSGGISPDEQYFGPGTRLTVT.

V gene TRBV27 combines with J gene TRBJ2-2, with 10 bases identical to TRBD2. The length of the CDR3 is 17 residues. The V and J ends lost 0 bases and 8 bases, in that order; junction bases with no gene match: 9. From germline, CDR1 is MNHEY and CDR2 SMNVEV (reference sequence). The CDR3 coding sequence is TGTGCCAGCAGTTTATCGAGCCTAGCGGGAGTTCCGGGGGAGCTGTTTTTT. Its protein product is CASSLSSLAGVPGELFF.

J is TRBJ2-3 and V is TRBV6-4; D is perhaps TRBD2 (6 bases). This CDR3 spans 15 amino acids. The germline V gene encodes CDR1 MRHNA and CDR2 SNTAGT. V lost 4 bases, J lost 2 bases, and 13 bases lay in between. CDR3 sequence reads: CASSADSGPTDTQYF. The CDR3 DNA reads TGTGCCAGCAGTGCCGATAGCGGCCCCACAGATACGCAGTATTTT.

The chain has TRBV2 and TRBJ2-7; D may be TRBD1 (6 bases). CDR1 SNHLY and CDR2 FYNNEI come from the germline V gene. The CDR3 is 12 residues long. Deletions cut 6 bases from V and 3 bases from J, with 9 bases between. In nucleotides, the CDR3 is TGTGCCAGCAGGGAACAGGGCTACGAGCAGTACTTC. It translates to CASREQGYEQYF.

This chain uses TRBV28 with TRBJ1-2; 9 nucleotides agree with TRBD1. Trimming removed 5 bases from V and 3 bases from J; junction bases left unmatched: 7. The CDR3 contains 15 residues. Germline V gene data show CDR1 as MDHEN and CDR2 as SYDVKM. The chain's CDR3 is CASSPGGQGHYGYTF. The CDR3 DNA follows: TGTGCCAGCAGTCCCGGCGGACAGGGGCACTATGGCTACACCTTC.

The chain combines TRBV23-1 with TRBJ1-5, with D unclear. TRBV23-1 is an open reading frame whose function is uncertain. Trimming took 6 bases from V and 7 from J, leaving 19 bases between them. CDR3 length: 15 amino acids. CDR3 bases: TGCGCCAGCAGCAGCCGTAGGACGGACTGGCAGCCCCAGCATTTT. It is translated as CASSSRRTDWQPQHF.

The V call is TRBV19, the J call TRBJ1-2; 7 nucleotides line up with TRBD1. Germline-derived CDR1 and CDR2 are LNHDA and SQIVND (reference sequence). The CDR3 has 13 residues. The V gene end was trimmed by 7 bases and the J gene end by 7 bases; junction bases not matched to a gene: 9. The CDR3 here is CASMGDSWSGYTF. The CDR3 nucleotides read TGTGCCAGTATGGGGGACAGCTGGTCTGGCTACACCTTC.

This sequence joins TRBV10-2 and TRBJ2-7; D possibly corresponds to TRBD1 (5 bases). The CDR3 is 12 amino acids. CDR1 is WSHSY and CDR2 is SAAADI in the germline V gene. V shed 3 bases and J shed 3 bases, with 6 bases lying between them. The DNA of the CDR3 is TGCGCCAGCAGTGACCAGGGCTACGAGCAGTACTTC. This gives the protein CASSDQGYEQYF.

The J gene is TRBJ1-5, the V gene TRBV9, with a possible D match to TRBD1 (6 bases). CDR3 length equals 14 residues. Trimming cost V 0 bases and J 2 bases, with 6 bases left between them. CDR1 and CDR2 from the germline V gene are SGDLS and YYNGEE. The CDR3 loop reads CASSVGQGNQPQHF. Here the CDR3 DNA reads TGTGCCAGCAGCGTAGGACAGGGCAATCAGCCCCAGCATTTT.

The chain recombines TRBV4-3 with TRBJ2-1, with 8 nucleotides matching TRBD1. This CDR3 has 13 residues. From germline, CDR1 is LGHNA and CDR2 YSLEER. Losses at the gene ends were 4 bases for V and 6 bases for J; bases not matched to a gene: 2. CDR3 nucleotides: TGCGCCAGCAGCCCGGACAGGGCCAATGAGCAGTTCTTC. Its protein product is CASSPDRANEQFF.

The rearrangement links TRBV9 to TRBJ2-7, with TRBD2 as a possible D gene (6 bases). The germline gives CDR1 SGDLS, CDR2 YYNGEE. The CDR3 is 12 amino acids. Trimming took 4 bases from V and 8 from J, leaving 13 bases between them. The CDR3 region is CASSTGGPKQYF. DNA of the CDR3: TGTGCCAGCAGCACTGGAGGGCCGAAGCAGTACTTC.